One and the same sample provided the 21 T cell receptor beta chains below, sequenced in a study of T cells after posttransplantation cyclophosphamide. Clones were sequenced by immunoSEQ multiplex PCR, and TCRdb holds only the in-frame ones, with some missing. Listed for the sample are more than 20,000 clones, none seen a single time. The sample consisted of PBMCs. The receptors derive from a man aged 50 or older in good health, CMV-negative, and a related stem cell transplant donor.

This clone was seen many times. The chain couples TRBV7-2 to TRBJ2-2, with D possibly being TRBD2 (6 bases). The CDR3 loop spans 19 amino acids. The ends were cut back, 1 base at V and 1 base at J, with 19 bases in the middle. Germline V gene lookup returns CDR1 SGHTA and CDR2 FQGNSA. For the CDR3, the DNA is TGTGCCAGCAGCTTAGGAGGGGCAGTGTCGGGACTGAACACCGGGGAGCTGTTTTTT. Translation: CASSLGGAVSGLNTGELFF.

This clone was observed at least ten times. This rearrangement joins TRBV28 to TRBJ1-4, with 8 positions matching TRBD1. This CDR3 region has 16 residues. Trimming cost V 6 bases and J 0 bases; bases outside gene matches: 6. Germline V gene sequence: CDR1 MDHEN, CDR2 SYDVKM. Here the CDR3 DNA reads TGTGCCAGCAGCTCCGACAGGGGTTCAACTAATGAAAAACTGTTTTTT. It yields the protein CASSSDRGSTNEKLFF.

This clone was recorded at least ten times. The chain's CDR3 is CASTPGQRRGYTF. For the CDR3, the DNA is TGTGCCAGTACCCCGGGACAGCGGAGGGGCTACACCTTC. The genes are TRBV19 and TRBJ1-2; 7 nucleotides line up with TRBD1. Germline V gives CDR1 LNHDA, CDR2 SQIVND (reference sequence). The V segment lost 7 bases and the J segment 8 bases; nucleotides outside the gene matches: 10. The CDR3 length is 13 residues.

This clone came up many times. This sequence joins TRBV4-1 and TRBJ2-1; TRBD1 matches 8 bases. This CDR3 spans 17 amino acids. Trimming cost V 7 bases and J 4 bases; bases outside gene matches: 15. Germline values: CDR1 MGHRA, CDR2 YSYEKL. CDR3 sequence: CASNPYNGQGIYNEQFF. CDR3 coding DNA: TGCGCCAGCAACCCCTACAATGGACAGGGAATTTACAATGAGCAGTTCTTC.

This clone was detected many times. The chain employs TRBV19 and TRBJ1-2; 10 bases match TRBD1. CDR3 length: 14 amino acids. The germline V gene has CDR1 LNHDA and CDR2 SQIVND (reference sequence). Germline trimming cut 7 bases from V and 7 bases from J; bases unmatched to any gene: 9. CDR3 in DNA: TGTGCCAGTAAAAGAGGGACAGGGGCGGCTGGCTACACCTTC. Translation: CASKRGTGAAGYTF.

The table lists this clone with many counts. The chain has TRBV28 and TRBJ2-3, with D hard to call. The CDR3 loop spans 15 amino acids. CDR1 is MDHEN, CDR2 SYDVKM, per germline. V was shortened by 3 bases and J by 4 bases, with 14 bases between the two germline ends. The CDR3 spells CASSLVASKADTQYF. CDR3 bases: TGTGCCAGCAGTTTGGTAGCAAGTAAGGCAGATACGCAGTATTTT. Filled out from reference TRBV28 and TRBJ2-3, the complete variable domain reads DVKVTQSSRYLVKRTGEKVFLECVQDMDHENMFWYRQDPGLGLRLIYFSYDVKMKEKGDIPEGYSVSREKKERFSLILESASTNQTSMYLCASSLVASKADTQYFGPGTRLTVL.

This clone was recorded many times. The chain combines TRBV19 with TRBJ2-3; D is unresolved. Deletions cut 6 bases from V and 6 bases from J, with 7 bases between. Germline CDR1 is LNHDA and CDR2 is SQIVND (reference sequence). The CDR3 has 11 amino acids. CDR3 region: CASRGWDTQYF. The CDR3 nucleotides read TGTGCCAGTAGGGGCTGGGATACGCAGTATTTT.

This clone has more than one count but fewer than ten. V gene TRBV27 combines with J gene TRBJ2-7; TRBD1 is a possible D gene (6 bases). V was cut by 8 bases and J by 3 bases, with 14 bases left in between. Germline V CDR1 and CDR2: MNHEY, SMNVEV (reference sequence). The CDR3 totals 13 residues. The CDR3, as DNA: TGTGCCAGCCAAAGGGGGTCAAGCTACGAGCAGTACTTC. Amino acid sequence: CASQRGSSYEQYF.

This clone was counted at least ten times. The genes are TRBV5-1 and TRBJ1-2, with TRBD1 matching over 7 bases. This CDR3 has 12 residues. Trimming removed 3 bases from V and 8 bases from J; junction bases left unmatched: 4. CDR1 is SGHRS, CDR2 YFSETQ, per germline. The CDR3 loop is CASSYTGVGYTF. CDR3 DNA sequence: TGCGCCAGCAGCTACACAGGGGTCGGCTACACCTTC.

This clone was detected many times. V gene TRBV30 combines with J gene TRBJ1-2; no clear D. The germline V and J ends were trimmed by 8 bases and 4 bases, with 14 bases remaining between them. The CDR3 runs to 12 residues. Germline CDR1 GTSNPN, CDR2 SVGIG (reference sequence). The CDR3 reads CAGVGRAYGYTF. CDR3 bases: TGTGCCGGAGTTGGGAGAGCCTATGGCTACACCTTC.

Ten or more counts support this clone. V gene TRBV9 combines with J gene TRBJ2-1; 12 nucleotides align to TRBD2. The CDR3 has 15 residues. Germline-derived CDR1 and CDR2 are SGDLS and YYNGEE. The junction had 7 bases not matched to a gene; V was cut back by 0 bases and J by 12 bases. The CDR3, as DNA: TGTGCCAGCAGCGTAGCTAGCGGGGGGGCGGGGTTGCAGTTCTTC. This codes for CASSVASGGAGLQFF.

Ten or more counts support this clone. This sequence joins TRBV14 and TRBJ2-3; tentatively, D is TRBD1 (5 bases). Per germline, CDR1 SGHDN and CDR2 FVKESK. V gave up 5 bases and J gave up 3 bases, with 15 bases separating them. The CDR3 is made up of 15 amino acids. Here the CDR3 DNA reads TGTGCCAGCAGCTCAGACGGCAGGGAAACAGATACGCAGTATTTT. This sequence encodes CASSSDGRETDTQYF.

This clone was counted ten times or more. The chain recombines TRBV7-8 with TRBJ2-3; TRBD2 is a possible D gene (6 bases). Germline V gene data show CDR1 as SGHVS and CDR2 as FQNEAQ. Trimming removed 2 bases at V and 1 base at J, with 10 bases between. CDR3 length equals 15 residues. For the CDR3, the DNA is TGTGCCAGCAGCTTATGGCGGGGTGGCACAGATACGCAGTATTTT. It specifies CASSLWRGGTDTQYF.

This clone was counted at least ten times. The V and J genes are TRBV23-1 and TRBJ1-5; 7 bases agree with TRBD1. TRBV23-1 is labeled an ORF, and its function is uncertain. The V segment lost 3 bases and the J segment 9 bases; nucleotides outside the gene matches: 8. This CDR3 spans 14 amino acids. The CDR3, as DNA: TGCGCCAGCAGTCAGGCGGGACAGCCATCGCCCCAGCATTTT. Its protein is CASSQAGQPSPQHF.

This clone was counted at least ten times. This sequence joins TRBV5-1 and TRBJ2-3; D call uncertain. CDR1 and CDR2 (germline): SGHRS, YFSETQ. CDR3 length: 12 amino acids. V gave up 4 bases and J gave up 2 bases, with 5 bases separating them. In nucleotides, the CDR3 is TGCGCCAGCAGCCGTAACACAGATACGCAGTATTTT. As protein: CASSRNTDTQYF. Full variable domain (missing parts from reference TRBV5-1 and TRBJ2-3): KAGVTQTPRYLIKTRGQQVTLSCSPISGHRSVSWYQQTPGQGLQFLFEYFSETQRNKGNFPGRFSGRQFSNSRSEMNVSTLELGDSALYLCASSRNTDTQYFGPGTRLTVL.

This clone was detected many times. The V gene is TRBV7-3, the J gene TRBJ2-2; D remains ambiguous. The CDR3 is made up of 16 amino acids. V was clipped by 1 base and J by 4 bases, with 13 bases between them. Germline CDR1 is SGHTA and CDR2 is FQGTGA. The CDR3 bases are TGTGCCAGCAGCTTAAATCTCCCCGAGGTCACCGGGGAGCTGTTTTTT. Protein product: CASSLNLPEVTGELFF.

This clone was observed at least ten times. The rearrangement uses TRBV11-2 and TRBJ1-3; D is perhaps TRBD1 (6 bases). With 1 base removed from V and 0 bases from J, the gap between germline ends came to 13 bases. CDR1 is SGHAT, CDR2 FQNNGV, per germline. This CDR3 comprises 17 residues. The DNA of the CDR3 is TGTGCCAGCAGCTTAGTGTGGGGGCTGAGCTCTGGAAACACCATATATTTT. It specifies CASSLVWGLSSGNTIYF.

This clone was seen ten or more times. V gene TRBV2 combines with J gene TRBJ1-2; D is unresolved. With 8 bases removed from V and 0 bases from J, the gap between germline ends came to 10 bases. From germline, CDR1 is SNHLY and CDR2 FYNNEI. The CDR3 loop spans 13 amino acids. CDR3: CASHSPPNYGYTF. The CDR3 DNA reads as TGTGCCAGCCACAGCCCGCCTAACTATGGCTACACCTTC.

In its sample, this clone was seen many times. V and J are TRBV16 and TRBJ1-2; TRBD1 agrees at 7 bases. Germline trimming cut 4 bases from V and 8 bases from J; bases unmatched to any gene: 7. The V gene's germline CDR1 is KGHSY and CDR2 FQNENV. The CDR3 totals 13 residues. The chain's CDR3 is CASSLSQGNGYTF. The CDR3 bases are TGTGCCAGCAGCCTATCACAGGGGAACGGCTACACCTTC.

This clone was counted many times. CDR3 sequence (DNA): TGCGCCAGCAGTGAGTGGCTAGCGGGGACAGATACGCAGTATTTT. Translating it yields CASSEWLAGTDTQYF. The chain combines TRBV10-1 with TRBJ2-3; 9 bases are shared with TRBD2. V lost 1 base and J lost 3; bases outside the gene matches: 2. Germline CDR1 WNHNN, CDR2 SYGVQD (reference sequence). The CDR3 length is 15 residues.

The chain joins TRBV18 to TRBJ1-6, with no clear D. Germline loops: CDR1 KGHSH, CDR2 LQKENI. Between the trimmed V and J ends, which lost 1 base and 9 bases, there was a span of 16 bases. The CDR3 spans 16 residues. The CDR3 loop is CASSPQYTPERSPLHF. The CDR3 DNA sequence: TGTGCCAGCTCACCACAATACACCCCTGAGCGTTCACCCCTCCACTTT.